This TCR beta chain comes out of a study of shared clonotypes between healthy human individuals. It was at deep level that the assay was run. Sequencing was performed with immunoSEQ multiplex PCR; in TCRdb, only in-frame clones are kept and a portion is missing. The sample consists of about 2,500,000 clones, approximately 92% of them appearing once. On this clone itself: The antigen is unknown.

Each of the donors was a healthy adult who was HIV-negative and had not had a recent acute infection or vaccination. Germline CDR1 MDHEN, CDR2 SYDVKM. The CDR3 totals 14 residues. V was pared by 7 bases and J by 4 bases, with 5 bases of the junction left unmatched. Study outcomes and limitations: Limited genetic and exposure-history diversity came from having few donors.

This sequence was found in a man younger than 35 in good health. Sequencing was carried out using naive CD4+ T cells sorted from blood. Subset denoted: CD45RA+ positively selected. The genes are TRBV28 and TRBJ2-2, with 8 bases aligning to TRBD1. The CDR3 loop reads CASMTGDGTGELFF. The CDR3 bases are TGTGCCAGCATGACAGGGGATGGCACCGGGGAGCTGTTTTTT.